One and the same sample provided the 5 T cell receptor beta chains below, sequenced in a study of ipilimumab plus nivolumab after autologous stem cell transplantation. Data came from immunoSEQ multiplex PCR; TCRdb stores just in-frame clones and leaves some out. The sample carries 15,000 to 20,000 clones, 81% recorded once. This specimen consisted of PBMCs, obtained in a trial of ipilimumab plus nivolumab as post-transplant consolidation. These receptors all stem from a male donor with diffuse large B-cell lymphoma.

This chain connects TRBV19 to TRBJ1-5, with D possibly being TRBD1 (6 bases). This CDR3 is built from 16 residues. CDR1 is LNHDA, CDR2 SQIVND, per germline (reference sequence). V was pared by 6 bases and J by 0 bases, with 15 bases between. The CDR3 protein is CASSRRTEASNQPQHF. DNA for the CDR3: TGTGCCAGTAGCCGACGGACAGAAGCTAGCAATCAGCCCCAGCATTTT. The full variable domain, completed using reference TRBV19 and TRBJ1-5, is DGGITQSPKYLFRKEGQNVTLSCEQNLNHDAMYWYRQDPGQGLRLIYYSQIVNDFQKGDIAEGYSVSREKKESFPLTVTSAQKNPTAFYLCASSRRTEASNQPQHFGDGTRLSIL.

The V and J genes are TRBV7-9 and TRBJ2-1, with 14 bases identical to TRBD2. Germline trimming cut 5 bases from V and 11 bases from J; bases unmatched to any gene: 11. The CDR3 runs 16 residues. From germline, CDR1 is SEHNR and CDR2 FQNEAQ (reference sequence). The CDR3 nucleotides are TGTGCCAGCAGCCCCAGACTAGCGGGGGGGCCTATTCAGCAGTTCTTC. It translates to CASSPRLAGGPIQQFF.

The chain carries TRBV6-1 and TRBJ1-3, with 8 bases aligning to TRBD1. J was trimmed by 5 bases and V by 2 bases; bases with no gene match: 8. Germline V gene sequence: CDR1 MNHNS, CDR2 SASEGT. The length of the CDR3 is 16 residues. This CDR3 is CASSEPGQGARNTIYF. CDR3 sequence (DNA): TGTGCCAGCAGTGAACCCGGACAGGGAGCCAGAAACACCATATATTTT.

The V and J genes are TRBV18 and TRBJ1-1, with a possible D match to TRBD1 (5 bases). V shed 3 bases and J shed 6 bases, with 14 bases lying between them. This CDR3 region has 14 residues. Germline V gene data show CDR1 as KGHSH and CDR2 as LQKENI. CDR3 in amino acids: CASSPSGGGAEAFF. DNA of the CDR3: TGTGCCAGCTCACCCTCGGGAGGAGGGGCTGAAGCTTTCTTT.

This clone has a single count. The chain joins TRBV14 to TRBJ1-6; D remains ambiguous. This CDR3 has 13 residues. Trimming removed 4 bases from V and 9 bases from J, with 10 bases in between. Germline loops: CDR1 SGHDN, CDR2 FVKESK. The CDR3 bases are TGTGCCAGCAGCCCCCAAGAGTCTTCACCCCTCCACTTT. Protein product: CASSPQESSPLHF.